This entry is about one TCR beta chain. The data stem from a study of technical replicates of blood from a handful of donors. Data came from immunoSEQ multiplex PCR; TCRdb stores just in-frame clones and leaves some out. This sample has about 85,000 clones, with 90% to 95% found just once. Germline loops: CDR1 SGHRS, CDR2 YFSETQ. This CDR3 spans 17 amino acids. V was clipped by 6 bases and J by 3 bases, with 22 bases between them. This TCR was sampled from a human donor in good health. The material sequenced was T cells isolated from PBMCs. This chain uses TRBV5-1 with TRBJ2-1, with TRBD2 as a possible D gene (6 bases). CDR3 sequence reads: CASTTHRWLANYNEQFF. In DNA form, the CDR3 reads TGCGCCAGCACCACACACCGATGGCTAGCGAACTACAATGAGCAGTTCTTC.